This T cell receptor (beta chain) appears in the sequencing data of a study of identical twins' blood T cells. Study as a whole: Some 48 million reads came from about 12 libraries, six alpha, six beta. Overall study findings and caveats: Twins reportedly had markedly more similar V usage than unrelated donors, even among out-of-frame TCRbeta clonotypes.

For this clonotype: Its antigen is not identified.

Each TCR cDNA library carried sample-specific barcodes on both ends. In the authors' workflow: Each donor had about 90,000 to nearly 550,000 clonotypes. TCRdb re-analysed the 5' RACE reads in MiXCR, keeping a single row per CDR3 protein. The V and J calls were determined by TCRdb, not by the authors. The data hold hundreds of thousands of distinct CDR3 sequences, with 25% to 35% observed a single time. Trimming took off 1 base at V and 5 bases at J, with 6 bases between the two ends. This CDR3 is 13 amino acids long. Looked up from germline, CDR1 is SEHNR and CDR2 is FQNEAQ (reference sequence). Sequencing used PBMCs. This sequence originates from a woman aged 18 to 55 in good health. V and J are TRBV7-9 and TRBJ1-5; D uncertain. This chain's CDR3 is CASSLGVDQPQHF. DNA of the CDR3: TGTGCCAGCAGCTTAGGGGTCGATCAGCCCCAGCATTTT. Together with reference TRBV7-9 and TRBJ1-5, the CDR3 gives the full variable domain: DTGVSQNPRHKITKRGQNVTFRCDPISEHNRLYWYRQTLGQGPEFLTYFQNEAQLEKSRLLSDRFSAERPKGSFSTLEIQRTEQGDSAMYLCASSLGVDQPQHFGDGTRLSIL.